A single sample is the source of the 13 T cell receptor beta chains below, sequenced in a study of CXCR3-negative and CXCR3-positive naive CD8 T cells. The study's findings and limits: Naive CXCR3-positive cells had TRB CDR3s more hydrophobic than those of CXCR3-negative naive cells.

The study made its TRB cDNA libraries by 5' RACE, adding UMI labels. For each CDR3 protein, TCRdb gives one entry from its re-call of the 5' RACE reads, without DNA. The table gives 130,000 to 150,000 distinct CDR3 sequences; the top ten clones make up under 0.35% of it. What these receptors recognize is not known. The specimen was naive CXCR3+ CD8+ T cells from blood. Subset indicated: CD45RO-CCR7+CD27+CD95- naive CD8+ T cells expressing CXCR3 (TNR3+). These receptors all come from a human donor in good health. Some clones in this sample may be carry-over from other donors' samples.

V is TRBV7-9 and J is TRBJ2-1; TCRdb reports TRBD2, a call that lacks DNA to check it against. Germline values: CDR1 SEHNR, CDR2 FQNEAQ (reference sequence). CDR3 size: 14 residues. CDR3 sequence reads: CASTGTSQYNEQFF.

The J gene is TRBJ2-1, the V gene TRBV24-1; TCRdb calls TRBD1, which cannot be checked without DNA. CDR1 KGHDR and CDR2 SFDVKD come from the germline V gene. The CDR3 is made up of 15 amino acids. CDR3 amino acids: CATSDSGQGNNEQFF.

This chain uses TRBV7-9 with TRBJ2-3; the D call from TCRdb, TRBD2, cannot be confirmed without DNA. The CDR3 runs to 17 residues. Germline lookup yields CDR1 SEHNR and CDR2 FQNEAQ (reference sequence). CDR3: CASSPRLAGNHTDTQYF.

J is TRBJ2-1 and V is TRBV7-9; without DNA, the TCRdb call of TRBD1 cannot be checked. The V gene's germline CDR1 is SEHNR and CDR2 FQNEAQ (reference sequence). The CDR3 is 15 residues long. CDR3 protein: CASSLGDGTYNEQFF. Variable domain in full (rest from reference TRBV7-9 and TRBJ2-1): DTGVSQNPRHKITKRGQNVTFRCDPISEHNRLYWYRQTLGQGPEFLTYFQNEAQLEKSRLLSDRFSAERPKGSFSTLEIQRTEQGDSAMYLCASSLGDGTYNEQFFGPGTRLTVL.

This sequence joins TRBV7-2 and TRBJ2-7; TCRdb calls TRBD2, which cannot be checked without DNA. This CDR3 is built from 17 residues. Germline CDR1 SGHTA, CDR2 FQGNSA. CDR3 residues: CASTHWGTSGLSYEQYF.

This sequence joins TRBV12-3 or TRBV12-4 and TRBJ2-5; the TCRdb D gene call, TRBD2, has no DNA to confirm it. The CDR3 has 14 amino acids. The CDR3 protein is CASSSSGGQETQYF.

The chain carries TRBV5-5 and TRBJ2-7. The CDR3 totals 11 residues. CDR1 and CDR2 from the germline V gene are SGHKS and YYEKEE (reference sequence). CDR3 residues: CASIVSYEQYF.

The gene calls are TRBV12-3 or TRBV12-4 and TRBJ2-7; with no DNA, the TCRdb D assignment of TRBD1 cannot be verified. This CDR3 comprises 13 residues. CDR3 region: CASNGQGAIEQYF.

V and J are TRBV28 and TRBJ2-7; no DNA is available, so the TRBD1 call from TCRdb remains unchecked. CDR3 length equals 16 residues. Germline V gives CDR1 MDHEN, CDR2 SYDVKM. CDR3 region: CASSLGPEGRVDEQYF. Using reference TRBV28 and TRBJ2-7 for the parts outside the CDR3, the full variable domain is DVKVTQSSRYLVKRTGEKVFLECVQDMDHENMFWYRQDPGLGLRLIYFSYDVKMKEKGDIPEGYSVSREKKERFSLILESASTNQTSMYLCASSLGPEGRVDEQYFGPGTRLTVT.

The chain uses TRBV12-3 or TRBV12-4 and TRBJ2-7; checking the TCRdb D call of TRBD2 is not possible without DNA. This CDR3 is 14 amino acids long. The CDR3 loop reads CASSSLAGAREQYF.

The chain recombines TRBV5-5 with TRBJ2-1; without DNA, the TCRdb call of TRBD1 cannot be checked. Germline V gene data show CDR1 as SGHKS and CDR2 as YYEKEE (reference sequence). This CDR3 contains 15 residues. CDR3 region: CAAGGSTLGYNEQFF. Together with reference TRBV5-5 and TRBJ2-1, the CDR3 gives the full variable domain: DAGVTQSPTHLIKTRGQQVTLRCSPISGHKSVSWYQQVLGQGPQFIFQYYEKEERGRGNFPDRFSARQFPNYSSELNVNALLLGDSALYLCAAGGSTLGYNEQFFGPGTRLTVL.

The CDR3 sequence: CASSWAPEDTGELFF. This chain uses TRBV5-1 with TRBJ2-2. The CDR3 runs 15 residues. Germline V gene sequence: CDR1 SGHRS, CDR2 YFSETQ.

This chain joins TRBV4-1 and TRBJ2-7; absent DNA, TCRdb's TRBD2 call cannot be checked. Germline V lookup: CDR1 MGHRA, CDR2 YSYEKL. This CDR3 spans 13 amino acids. CDR3 in amino acids: CASSQEGPYEQYF.